The 29 T cell receptor beta chains below were found in one sample sequenced in a study of PD-L1 blockade in urothelial cancer (dated by TCRdb to the late 2010s). The time point label of this sample denotes: peripheral blood 6 weeks after treatment start. The method was the immunoSEQ multiplex PCR assay. In its TCRdb copy, this immuneACCESS table keeps in-frame sequences only and misses some clones. Where compared with another copy, unresolved V genes explain less than half of these, and the others have no known cause. The sample includes 100,000 to 150,000 clones, with roughly 82% observed a single time. 2.4% of the sample is in the top ten clones. The source material was PBMCs, sampled around atezolizumab (anti-PD-L1) treatment. These receptors were obtained from a man aged 50-59 years with urothelial cancer.

The V gene is TRBV6-6, the J gene TRBJ2-1; 7 nucleotides line up with TRBD2. CDR3 size: 16 residues. The V gene's germline CDR1 is MNHNY and CDR2 SVGAGI (reference sequence). The V and J ends lost 4 bases and 7 bases, in that order; junction bases with no gene match: 13. DNA for the CDR3: TGTGCCAGCAGTTCCCCCGTAACGGGAGGCCGGAATGAGCAGTTCTTC. It codes for CASSSPVTGGRNEQFF.

The gene calls are TRBV7-9 and TRBJ1-5; D perhaps matches TRBD1 (6 bases). In germline, CDR1 is SEHNR, CDR2 FQNEAQ (reference sequence). This CDR3 region has 15 residues. V lost 5 bases and J 4 bases, leaving 15 bases between the germline ends. The CDR3 DNA is TGTGCCAGCAGCGATACAGGGAGTGGGAATCAGCCCCAGCATTTT. Its protein is CASSDTGSGNQPQHF.

The chain recombines TRBV11-3 with TRBJ2-1, with a weak D call TRBD2 (5 bases). The CDR3 has 15 residues. The V end was cut by 1 base, the J end by 3 bases, with 10 bases between. The V gene's germline CDR1 is SGHNT and CDR2 YENEEA. In DNA form, the CDR3 reads TGTGCCAGCAGCTTAGCAGCGGCCAACTACAATGAGCAGTTCTTC. It is translated as CASSLAAANYNEQFF.

The genes are TRBV30 and TRBJ2-4; 8 positions match TRBD1. Trimming cost V 5 bases and J 7 bases; bases outside gene matches: 10. This CDR3 has 14 residues. The V gene's germline CDR1 is GTSNPN and CDR2 SVGIG (reference sequence). This chain's CDR3 is CAWGTGTGPNIQYF. The CDR3 nucleotides are TGTGCCTGGGGGACCGGGACAGGACCCAACATTCAGTACTTC.

Concerning this clone: This sample also contains other DNA sequences that code for the same CDR3. This chain links TRBV18 with TRBJ2-7; D may be TRBD1 (5 bases). The germline V gene encodes CDR1 KGHSH and CDR2 LQKENI. The germline V and J ends were trimmed by 6 bases and 4 bases, with 13 bases remaining between them. The CDR3 is 13 residues long. CDR3 amino acids: CASSPTGTYEQYF. DNA of the CDR3: TGTGCCAGCTCCCCAACAGGTACTTACGAGCAGTACTTC.

The J gene is TRBJ2-1, the V gene TRBV6-5; D gene uncertain. V was clipped by 5 bases and J by 2 bases, with 13 bases between them. Per the germline V gene, CDR1 is MNHEY and CDR2 is SVGAGI. The CDR3 is 15 amino acids. CDR3 region: CASSRTTNAYNEQFF. Written as DNA, the CDR3 is TGTGCCAGCAGTCGAACAACAAATGCCTACAATGAGCAGTTCTTC.

This chain links TRBV2 with TRBJ2-2; D is unresolved. V was clipped by 3 bases and J by 3 bases, with 8 bases between them. The CDR3 totals 14 residues. CDR1 and CDR2 (germline): SNHLY, FYNNEI. The CDR3 loop is CASSERQHTGELFF. Here the CDR3 DNA reads TGTGCCAGCAGTGAGAGGCAGCACACCGGGGAGCTGTTTTTT. Supplemented by reference TRBV2 and TRBJ2-2, the full variable domain reads EPEVTQTPSHQVTQMGQEVILRCVPISNHLYFYWYRQILGQKVEFLVSFYNNEISEKSEIFDDQFSVERPDGSNFTLKIRSTKLEDSAMYFCASSERQHTGELFFGEGSRLTVL.

The J gene is TRBJ1-2, the V gene TRBV18; D is possibly TRBD1 (5 bases). Germline V lookup: CDR1 KGHSH, CDR2 LQKENI. The CDR3 contains 14 residues. The V and J ends lost 5 bases and 2 bases respectively, with 12 bases between them. Here the CDR3 reads CASSAGTENYGYTF. DNA for the CDR3: TGTGCCAGCTCAGCCGGGACTGAAAACTATGGCTACACCTTC.

The J gene is TRBJ2-7, the V gene TRBV11-2, with 8 positions matching TRBD1. Germline trimming cut 1 base from V and 4 bases from J; bases unmatched to any gene: 3. CDR3 size: 14 residues. Germline CDR1 and CDR2: SGHAT and FQNNGV. CDR3: CASSLGTGRYEQYF. The CDR3 DNA reads TGTGCCAGCAGCTTAGGGACAGGGAGGTACGAGCAGTACTTC.

The V and J genes are TRBV28 and TRBJ2-5; D is undetermined. Germline CDR1 is MDHEN and CDR2 is SYDVKM. V lost 6 bases, J lost 1 base, and 9 bases lay in between. CDR3 size: 13 residues. CDR3 amino acids: CASSDRVQETQYF. DNA of the CDR3: TGTGCCAGCAGCGACCGGGTCCAAGAGACCCAGTACTTC.

In DNA form, the CDR3 reads TGTGCCAGCCAGAGCCAGGGGAACACTGAAGCTTTCTTT. Amino acids: CASQSQGNTEAFF. The V call is TRBV27, the J call TRBJ1-1; the D gene is possibly TRBD1 (5 bases). Germline lookup yields CDR1 MNHEY and CDR2 SMNVEV (reference sequence). The CDR3 loop spans 13 amino acids. The V end was cut by 8 bases, the J end by 1 base, with 11 bases between.

This clone was seen only a few times. V is TRBV11-2 and J is TRBJ2-5, with D possibly matching TRBD2 (7 bases). Germline assignment: CDR1 SGHAT and CDR2 FQNNGV. V lost 8 bases and J lost 4, with 17 bases in between. This CDR3 spans 14 amino acids. CDR3: CASGRGGGGETQYF. The CDR3 nucleotides are TGTGCCAGCGGACGAGGGGGGGGAGGAGAGACCCAGTACTTC.

The CDR3 region is CASRGTGRTDTQYF. The CDR3 DNA reads TGTGCCAGTAGAGGGACAGGGCGCACAGATACGCAGTATTTT. The V and J genes are TRBV19 and TRBJ2-3; 9 bases are shared with TRBD1. This CDR3 has 14 residues. V gave up 6 bases and J gave up 1 base; unmatched junction bases: 2. Germline CDR1 is LNHDA and CDR2 is SQIVND (reference sequence).

This rearrangement joins TRBV7-2 to TRBJ2-7; perhaps TRBD2 as D (6 bases). Germline V gives CDR1 SGHTA, CDR2 FQGNSA. Trimming removed 8 bases at V and 3 bases at J, with 11 bases between. The CDR3 is made up of 12 amino acids. The CDR3, as DNA: TGTGCCAGCGGGGGGACTCGCTACGAGCAGTACTTC. It is translated as CASGGTRYEQYF.

The chain links TRBV5-1 to TRBJ2-3, with 8 bases matching TRBD2. V gave up 0 bases and J gave up 0 bases; unmatched junction bases: 3. Germline V gives CDR1 SGHRS, CDR2 YFSETQ. The CDR3 has 16 residues. This chain's CDR3 is CASSLGLASSTDTQYF. The CDR3 region has the DNA TGCGCCAGCAGCTTGGGACTAGCGTCCAGCACAGATACGCAGTATTTT.

The rearrangement uses TRBV10-3 and TRBJ2-7; TRBD2 agrees at 9 bases. This CDR3 is 13 amino acids long. Germline V gene data show CDR1 as ENHRY and CDR2 as SYGVKD. Unmatched junction bases numbered 4, after V lost 8 bases and J lost 2 bases. For the CDR3, the DNA is TGTGCCATCGCTAGCGGGGACCCCTACGAGCAGTACTTC. This translates into CAIASGDPYEQYF.

The chain links TRBV20-1 to TRBJ2-7; D unclear. In germline, CDR1 is DFQATT, CDR2 SNEGSKA (reference sequence). V was pared by 7 bases and J by 5 bases, with 6 bases between. The CDR3 has 9 residues. CDR3 residues: CSVGHEQYF. The DNA of the CDR3 is TGCAGTGTGGGCCACGAGCAGTACTTC.

The chain recombines TRBV11-1 with TRBJ2-5; D is perhaps TRBD1 (5 bases). Deletions cut 5 bases from V and 9 bases from J, with 28 bases between. Per germline, CDR1 SGHAT and CDR2 FQDESV (reference sequence). The CDR3 consists of 17 residues. The CDR3 nucleotides read TGTGCCAGCAGCAACACAAAAATTAACAGGAGCCAGAAGGCCCAGTACTTC. Translation gives CASSNTKINRSQKAQYF.

V usage is TRBV7-9 and J usage is TRBJ2-3; D unresolved. From germline, CDR1 is SEHNR and CDR2 FQNEAQ (reference sequence). The V end was cut by 2 bases, the J end by 6 bases, with 15 bases between. This CDR3 contains 15 residues. This CDR3 reads CASSLSTTQRDTQYF. The DNA for the CDR3 is TGTGCCAGCAGCTTATCCACGACCCAGAGGGATACGCAGTATTTT.

The V call is TRBV5-5, the J call TRBJ2-2; 7 bases fit TRBD1. The J segment lost 2 bases and the V segment lost 4 bases, leaving 20 bases of the junction unmatched. Germline CDR1 reads SGHKS; CDR2 reads YYEKEE (reference sequence). The CDR3 consists of 20 residues. The CDR3 protein is CASSVLKPSDRAPNTGELFF. DNA of the CDR3: TGTGCCAGCAGCGTCCTAAAACCTTCCGACAGGGCTCCCAACACCGGGGAGCTGTTTTTT.

J is TRBJ1-4 and V is TRBV28; D might be TRBD1 (5 bases). The CDR3 is made up of 15 amino acids. V dropped 5 bases and J dropped 5 bases, with 15 bases sitting between them. Germline-derived CDR1 and CDR2 are MDHEN and SYDVKM. As DNA, the CDR3 is TGTGCCAGCAGTCAACGGGGGTACAGAAATGAAAAACTGTTTTTT. Its translation is CASSQRGYRNEKLFF.

The genes are TRBV5-1 and TRBJ2-3; 11 bases map to TRBD2. CDR3 length: 15 residues. Unmatched junction bases numbered 6, after V lost 0 bases and J lost 9 bases. CDR1 is SGHRS, CDR2 YFSETQ, per germline. The CDR3 region has the DNA TGCGCCAGCAGCTTGGGTAGCGGGAGGGTGCAAACGCAGTATTTT. This gives the protein CASSLGSGRVQTQYF.

The V call is TRBV10-2, the J call TRBJ2-7, with D perhaps TRBD1 (6 bases). The CDR3 length is 12 residues. CDR1 is WSHSY and CDR2 is SAAADI in the germline V gene. Trimming shortened V by 6 bases and J by 1 base, and 7 bases separated the two germline ends. As DNA, the CDR3 is TGCGCCAGCAGACAGGGTTCCTACGAGCAGTACTTC. Its protein product is CASRQGSYEQYF.

V usage is TRBV18 and J usage is TRBJ2-2, with TRBD2 matching 10 bases. The CDR3 runs 20 residues. V gave up 0 bases and J gave up 4 bases; unmatched junction bases: 14. In germline, CDR1 is KGHSH, CDR2 LQKENI. The DNA for the CDR3 is TGTGCCAGCTCACCACCGAACAGGTCTAGCGGGAGAAGGGTCACCGGGGAGCTGTTTTTT. Amino acids: CASSPPNRSSGRRVTGELFF.

The rearrangement links TRBV30 to TRBJ2-3; weak D call: TRBD2 (6 bases). The CDR3 contains 14 residues. CDR1 GTSNPN and CDR2 SVGIG come from the germline V gene (reference sequence). Trimming removed 5 bases at V and 6 bases at J, with 18 bases between. In nucleotides, the CDR3 is TGTGCCTGGCGGACGGGACTCGTCTTGGATACGCAGTATTTT. This codes for CAWRTGLVLDTQYF.

J is TRBJ1-2 and V is TRBV2; no clear D gene. With 5 bases removed from V and 4 bases from J, the gap between germline ends came to 8 bases. Germline V gene data show CDR1 as SNHLY and CDR2 as FYNNEI. This CDR3 contains 12 residues. The DNA of the CDR3 is TGTGCCAGCAGTCTCGGGGTCTATGGCTACACCTTC. Amino acid sequence: CASSLGVYGYTF.

The rearrangement joins TRBV7-9 to TRBJ1-5; 7 positions agree with TRBD1. The CDR3 has 14 amino acids. V lost 3 bases, J lost 2 bases, and 1 base stayed unmatched. The germline CDR1 and CDR2 sequences are SEHNR and FQNEAQ (reference sequence). Written as DNA, the CDR3 is TGTGCCAGCAGCTTCACAGGGGGCAATCAGCCCCAGCATTTT. Its translation is CASSFTGGNQPQHF.

This clone has a handful of counts. The CDR3 DNA reads TGTGCTAGTGGTTTGGGGACAGGGGGGGGCAACTATGGCTACACCTTC. As protein: CASGLGTGGGNYGYTF. The chain couples TRBV12-5 to TRBJ1-2; 10 bases are a match to TRBD1. Germline V lookup: CDR1 LGHNT, CDR2 FRNRAP. Unmatched junction bases numbered 4, after V lost 1 base and J lost 2 bases. There are 16 residues in the CDR3.

This chain links TRBV28 with TRBJ2-1; 13 bases line up with TRBD2. Trimming cost V 4 bases and J 2 bases; bases outside gene matches: 8. Germline-derived CDR1 and CDR2 are MDHEN and SYDVKM. The CDR3 consists of 18 residues. Written as DNA, the CDR3 is TGTGCCAGCAGTTCCGCCAGACTAGCGGGAGGACCCTACAATGAGCAGTTCTTC. Amino acids: CASSSARLAGGPYNEQFF.